The clone carrying this T cell receptor beta chain was observed once. Its antigen is still unknown. The sample originates from a study of T cell responses to AZD1222 COVID-19 vaccine. Turning to the study itself: Pooling covered second doses at about 4 or about 12 weeks.

Study observations and caveats: With dominance at 160-218 and 743-854, vaccine-associated CD4 TCRs spanned spike. Vaccination with two AZD1222 doses was followed by a rise in Spike-specific TCR breadth and depth. Among the donors, most were white British and more were female, and clonal diversity was possibly underestimated.

Sequencing was performed with immunoSEQ multiplex PCR; in TCRdb, only in-frame clones are kept and a portion is missing. The sample holds 90,000 to 150,000 clones; more than 75% are singletons and the top ten take just under 10%. The sequenced sample was peripheral blood, obtained on day 0 of AZD1222 vaccination. This TCR was recovered from an adult in good health.

CDR3 loop: CASSPPDTGAEQYF. In DNA form, the CDR3 reads TGTGCCAGCAGTCCCCCAGATACAGGTGCGGAGCAGTACTTC. The J gene is TRBJ2-7, the V gene TRBV6-2 or TRBV6-3; a possible D gene is TRBD1 (5 bases). The CDR3 is 14 amino acids. With 5 bases removed from V and 7 bases from J, the gap between germline ends came to 18 bases. CDR1 MNHEY and CDR2 SVGEGT come from the germline V gene.